This is a list of T cell receptor beta chains from one sample in a study of CD8 T cells in ankylosing spondylitis. TCRdb re-called the 5' RACE reads with MiXCR, one entry per CDR3 protein. The sample consists of roughly 700,000 distinct CDR3 sequences, 15% to 20% of them appearing once. Sequenced: blood, either unsorted or a sorted T cell fraction (not recorded which). All receptors come from a male donor with ankylosing spondylitis. The CDR3 runs from the conserved cysteine through the conserved F or W. Each record gives: clone size, J gene, D gene, V gene, CDR3 protein, CDR3 DNA. D genes are given only for firm matches. The size field is filled for only some rows; it gives once, few, many or a size class.

>few|TRBJ2-3|-|TRBV11-1
CASSLEAQRTQYF
TGTGCCAGCAGCTTAGAGGCCCAGAGAACGCAGTATTTT
>many|TRBJ1-6|-|TRBV20-1
CSASGIHNSPLHF
TGCAGTGCTAGCGGGATCCATAATTCACCCCTCCACTTT
>-|TRBJ1-2|-|TRBV12-3/TRBV12-4
CASSTLRDYGYTF
TGTGCCAGCAGCACCCTCCGGGACTATGGCTACACCTTC
>few|TRBJ1-5|TRBD1|TRBV19
CASSIAVAGDRADEPQHF
TGTGCCAGTAGTATCGCTGTCGCTGGGGACAGGGCGGATGAGCCCCAGCATTTT
>-|TRBJ2-1|-|TRBV15
CATSRDGAENEQFF
TGTGCCACCAGCAGAGATGGGGCGGAGAATGAGCAGTTCTTC
>-|TRBJ1-2|-|TRBV6-5
CASSYPRGDGYTF
TGTGCCAGCAGTTACCCCAGGGGAGACGGCTACACCTTC
>-|TRBJ2-7|-|TRBV5-1
CASSSGRTLTYEQYF
TGCGCCAGCAGCAGTGGACGGACCTTAACTTACGAGCAGTACTTC
>few|TRBJ1-1|-|TRBV3-1
CASSQVRGGAEAFF
TGTGCCAGCAGCCAAGTCAGGGGAGGTGCTGAAGCTTTCTTT
>-|TRBJ2-7|-|TRBV11-2
CASSLRGLRGYEQYF
TGTGCCAGCAGCTTGAGGGGATTAAGGGGCTACGAGCAGTACTTC
>-|TRBJ2-1|-|TRBV20-1
CSARDMQTDHNEQFF
TGCAGTGCTAGAGATATGCAGACAGACCACAATGAGCAGTTCTTC
>-|TRBJ2-2|TRBD1|TRBV7-9
CASKGTVTGELFF
TGTGCCAGCAAGGGGACAGTCACCGGGGAGCTGTTTTTT
>once|TRBJ2-5|TRBD2|TRBV28
CASSPGLAGYQETQYF
TGTGCCAGCAGTCCGGGACTAGCGGGGTACCAAGAGACCCAGTACTTC
>-|TRBJ2-7|-|TRBV12-3/TRBV12-4
CASSSGHPTYEQYF
TGTGCCAGCAGTTCGGGACATCCGACCTACGAGCAGTACTTC
>-|TRBJ1-1|TRBD1|TRBV9
CASSTNRGERWGTSPEAFF
TGTGCCAGCAGCACGAACAGGGGAGAAAGATGGGGGACGTCACCTGAAGCTTTCTTT
>many|TRBJ1-1|-|TRBV12-3/TRBV12-4
CASGGSGFGNTEAFF
TGTGCCAGCGGGGGTTCAGGGTTCGGGAACACTGAAGCTTTCTTT